A selection of T cell receptor beta chains follows, all from one sample in a study of T cells in Graves' hyperthyroidism and ophthalmopathy. Using its own MiXCR run on the multiplex PCR reads, TCRdb lists one record per CDR3 protein. The sample lists approximately 710,000 distinct CDR3 sequences; around a sixth were seen once. Source material: blood. The receptors were sampled from a man over 45 with Graves' hyperthyroidism. Both conserved end residues are part of each CDR3. The order of the fields is V gene, J gene, clone size, D gene, CDR3 protein, CDR3 DNA. The D gene is left open where the match is weak. Expanded clones get a size class; other rows say once, few or many, or leave the size out.

>TRBV9|TRBJ2-7|.|TRBD1
CASSGRQGALGEQYF
TGTGCCAGCAGCGGAAGACAGGGGGCGCTGGGCGAGCAGTACTTC
>TRBV27|TRBJ1-2|many|.
CASSPNTGYGYTF
TGTGCCAGCAGTCCAAATACAGGGTATGGCTACACCTTC
>TRBV12-3/TRBV12-4|TRBJ2-2|many|.
CASSVSYTGELFF
TGTGCCAGCAGCGTCAGTTACACCGGGGAGCTGTTTTTT
>TRBV7-2|TRBJ2-1|many|.
CASSLSGDNEQFF
TGTGCCAGCAGCCTCTCGGGGGACAATGAGCAGTTCTTC
>TRBV19|TRBJ1-1|many|.
CASRLPREGLNTEAFF
TGTGCCAGCAGATTACCCCGAGAGGGCTTGAACACTGAAGCTTTCTTT
>TRBV5-1|TRBJ2-3|few|TRBD2
CASSLLLTSGLGGNTQYF
TGCGCCAGCAGCTTACTCCTGACTAGCGGGTTAGGAGGGAATACGCAGTATTTT
>TRBV30|TRBJ2-1|many|TRBD1
CAWRRTGNNEQFF
TGTGCCTGGAGACGGACAGGGAACAATGAGCAGTTCTTC
>TRBV24-1|TRBJ1-2|.|.
CATSGTENYGYTF
TGTGCCACCAGTGGGACAGAGAACTATGGCTACACCTTC
>TRBV10-3|TRBJ1-5|few|TRBD1
CAIRGQGTRQPQHF
TGTGCCATCAGGGGACAGGGTACGCGTCAGCCCCAGCATTTT
>TRBV7-9|TRBJ1-2|.|.
CASSFQSNYGYTF
TGTGCCAGCAGCTTTCAGTCTAACTATGGCTACACCTTC
>TRBV3-1|TRBJ2-3|.|.
CASSPLAISTDTQYF
TGTGCCAGCAGCCCTCTAGCGATTAGCACAGATACGCAGTATTTT
>TRBV12-3/TRBV12-4|TRBJ2-7|many|.
CASSSLEYYEQYF
TGTGCCAGCAGTTCACTTGAATACTACGAGCAGTACTTC